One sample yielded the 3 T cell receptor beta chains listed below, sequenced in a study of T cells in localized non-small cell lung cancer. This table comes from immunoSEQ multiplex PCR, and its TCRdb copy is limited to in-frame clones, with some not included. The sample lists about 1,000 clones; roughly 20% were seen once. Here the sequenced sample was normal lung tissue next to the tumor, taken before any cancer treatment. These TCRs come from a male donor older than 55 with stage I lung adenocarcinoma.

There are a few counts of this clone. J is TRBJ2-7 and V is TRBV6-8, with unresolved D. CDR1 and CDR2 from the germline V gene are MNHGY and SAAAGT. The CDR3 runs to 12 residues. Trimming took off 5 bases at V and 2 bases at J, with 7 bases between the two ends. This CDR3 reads CASSDTTYEQYF. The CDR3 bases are TGTGCCAGCAGTGACACTACCTACGAGCAGTACTTC.

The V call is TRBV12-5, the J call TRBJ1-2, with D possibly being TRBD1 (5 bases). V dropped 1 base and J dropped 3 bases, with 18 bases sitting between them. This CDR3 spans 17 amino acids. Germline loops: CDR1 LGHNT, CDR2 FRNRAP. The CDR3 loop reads CASGLESPEGLYYGYTF. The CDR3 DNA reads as TGTGCTAGTGGTTTGGAGTCACCAGAGGGGCTCTACTATGGCTACACCTTC.

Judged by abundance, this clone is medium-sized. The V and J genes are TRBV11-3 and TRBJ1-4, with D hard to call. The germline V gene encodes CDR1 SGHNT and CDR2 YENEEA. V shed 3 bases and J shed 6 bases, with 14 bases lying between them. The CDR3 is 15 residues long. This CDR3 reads CASSLKGLRDEKLFF. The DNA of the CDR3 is TGTGCCAGCAGCTTGAAGGGCTTGAGGGATGAAAAACTGTTTTTT.